This entry lists 23 T cell receptor beta chains sequenced from one sample in a study of cytomegalovirus exposure and HLA in healthy donors. In the PCR, 60 Vbeta and 13 Jbeta primers were used. Using immunoSEQ multiplex PCR, the repertoire was profiled, and TCRdb retains in-frame clones only, with some absent. Among 150,000 to 200,000 clones listed, roughly 79% were seen once. The source material was PBMCs. These receptors were collected from a woman younger than 45 in good health and CMV-seropositive.

The chain joins TRBV5-8 to TRBJ1-2, with 12 bases aligning to TRBD1. V shed 4 bases and J 7 bases; nucleotides not matched to a gene: 8. The V gene's germline CDR1 is SGHTS and CDR2 YDEGEE. The CDR3 loop spans 15 amino acids. In DNA form, the CDR3 reads TGTGCCAGCAGCCGATCGGGACAGGGGGCTTCTGGCTACACCTTC. It is translated as CASSRSGQGASGYTF. Full variable domain (outside the CDR3, taken from reference TRBV5-8 and TRBJ1-2): EAGVTQSPTHLIKTRGQQATLRCSPISGHTSVYWYQQALGLGLQFLLWYDEGEERNRGNFPPRFSGRQFPNYSSELNVNALELEDSALYLCASSRSGQGASGYTFGSGTRLTVV.

This clone was seen just once. The chain recombines TRBV28 with TRBJ2-1, with D perhaps TRBD2 (6 bases). Germline CDR1 and CDR2: MDHEN and SYDVKM. This CDR3 is 19 amino acids long. Trimming pared 2 bases from V and 1 base from J, leaving 21 bases between. CDR3 loop: CASSLRSVEGLRSYNEQFF. CDR3 coding DNA: TGTGCCAGCAGTTTACGGTCCGTGGAGGGTTTGAGGTCCTACAATGAGCAGTTCTTC.

Only one count was recorded for this clone. The V call is TRBV28, the J call TRBJ2-3; TRBD2 matches at 7 bases. V dropped 8 bases and J dropped 1; count of bases not matched to a gene: 9. Germline V gene lookup returns CDR1 MDHEN and CDR2 SYDVKM. This CDR3 has 15 residues. This CDR3 reads CASRRGDVGTDTQYF. The CDR3 nucleotides read TGTGCCAGCCGACGGGGGGATGTGGGCACAGATACGCAGTATTTT.

The chain recombines TRBV4-3 with TRBJ2-2; 9 bases map to TRBD1. CDR1 and CDR2 from the germline V gene are LGHNA and YSLEER. This CDR3 has 15 residues. The V and J ends lost 4 bases and 7 bases, in that order; junction bases with no gene match: 7. In DNA form, the CDR3 reads TGCGCCAGCAGCCTAGAGGACAGGGGCCGCGGGGAGCTGTTTTTT. It specifies CASSLEDRGRGELFF.

The CDR3 DNA is TGTGCCAGCAGTGAAGCAGGTGGGGGCGGGCCTGTGGCCTACGAGCAGTACTTC. This codes for CASSEAGGGGPVAYEQYF. V is TRBV6-1 and J is TRBJ2-7, with D possibly TRBD1 on 6 matching bases. This CDR3 spans 18 amino acids. V lost 0 bases, J lost 2 bases, and 20 bases lay in between. Germline V CDR1 and CDR2: MNHNS, SASEGT.

This rearrangement joins TRBV7-2 to TRBJ2-7, with TRBD2 matching 11 bases. Germline-derived CDR1 and CDR2 are SGHTA and FQGNSA. V was pared by 6 bases and J by 0 bases, with 4 bases of the junction left unmatched. The CDR3 spans 15 residues. As DNA, the CDR3 is TGTGCCAGCAGGGCTAGCGGGGGGAGCTCCTACGAGCAGTACTTC. It specifies CASRASGGSSYEQYF.

The chain recombines TRBV4-1 with TRBJ1-4; TRBD1 matches 7 bases. The CDR3 loop spans 16 amino acids. The V and J ends lost 1 base and 3 bases, in that order; junction bases with no gene match: 5. CDR1 is MGHRA, CDR2 YSYEKL, per germline. The CDR3, as DNA: TGCGCCAGCAGCCAAGGAGACAGGGCTTCTAATGAAAAACTGTTTTTT. Its protein product is CASSQGDRASNEKLFF.

The chain joins TRBV4-1 to TRBJ1-2; D gene unclear. The CDR3 loop spans 14 amino acids. Germline V gene lookup returns CDR1 MGHRA and CDR2 YSYEKL. V was cut by 5 bases and J by 5 bases, with 15 bases left in between. The CDR3 DNA is TGCGCCAGCAGCGCAAACCTAGGAAAGTATGGCTACACCTTC. Translated: CASSANLGKYGYTF.

The V and J genes are TRBV5-1 and TRBJ2-1, with D possibly matching TRBD2 (6 bases). This CDR3 comprises 15 residues. Trimming left V 0 bases short and J 2 bases short, with 9 bases between. CDR1 and CDR2 from the germline V gene are SGHRS and YFSETQ. CDR3: CASSLGSGPYNEQFF. Here the CDR3 DNA reads TGCGCCAGCAGCTTGGGTAGCGGACCCTACAATGAGCAGTTCTTC. Full variable domain (rest looked up from reference TRBV5-1 and TRBJ2-1): KAGVTQTPRYLIKTRGQQVTLSCSPISGHRSVSWYQQTPGQGLQFLFEYFSETQRNKGNFPGRFSGRQFSNSRSEMNVSTLELGDSALYLCASSLGSGPYNEQFFGPGTRLTVL.

The chain uses TRBV5-8 and TRBJ2-7; 8 nucleotides agree with TRBD1. This CDR3 comprises 14 residues. Germline V gives CDR1 SGHTS, CDR2 YDEGEE. The V gene end was trimmed by 2 bases and the J gene end by 2 bases; junction bases not matched to a gene: 3. The CDR3 bases are TGTGCCAGCAGCTTCCGGACAGGGACCTACGAGCAGTACTTC. It encodes CASSFRTGTYEQYF.

This rearrangement joins TRBV7-8 to TRBJ2-1; 9 bases are shared with TRBD1. CDR1 and CDR2 from the germline V gene are SGHVS and FQNEAQ. The CDR3 consists of 14 residues. V lost 1 base, J lost 8 bases, and 3 bases stayed unmatched. The CDR3 DNA follows: TGTGCCAGCAGCTTAGTACAGGGGGCTTATGAGCAGTTCTTC. This encodes CASSLVQGAYEQFF.

The rearrangement joins TRBV15 to TRBJ2-7, with D possibly TRBD1 on 7 matching bases. The V and J ends lost 6 bases and 3 bases respectively, with 18 bases between them. Per germline, CDR1 LNHNV and CDR2 YYDKDF (reference sequence). CDR3 length: 15 residues. The CDR3 reads CATRMSRGANYEQYF. For the CDR3, the DNA is TGTGCCACCAGGATGAGCAGGGGGGCTAACTACGAGCAGTACTTC.

This chain links TRBV5-1 with TRBJ2-3; 8 bases are shared with TRBD1. Germline CDR1 SGHRS, CDR2 YFSETQ. CDR3 length: 16 amino acids. V lost 2 bases, J lost 1 base, and 6 bases stayed unmatched. CDR3 coding DNA: TGCGCCAGCAGCTTAAGGTCGGGACAGGGCACAGATACGCAGTATTTT. It translates to CASSLRSGQGTDTQYF.

This sequence joins TRBV4-1 and TRBJ1-2, with D possibly being TRBD1 (6 bases). This CDR3 is built from 14 residues. Germline-derived CDR1 and CDR2 are MGHRA and YSYEKL. Trimming cost V 4 bases and J 4 bases, with 13 bases left between them. The CDR3 here is CASSRAQGRYGYTF. CDR3 coding DNA: TGCGCCAGCAGCCGAGCACAGGGACGCTATGGCTACACCTTC.

The V and J genes are TRBV2 and TRBJ1-2; unclear D gene. This CDR3 region has 16 residues. The V end lost 2 bases, the J end lost 6 bases, and 19 bases lay between the germline ends. Germline V gene data show CDR1 as SNHLY and CDR2 as FYNNEI. CDR3 sequence reads: CASSETGWADGNGYTF. The CDR3 nucleotides are TGTGCCAGCAGTGAAACGGGATGGGCCGACGGAAATGGCTACACCTTC.

The chain joins TRBV10-3 to TRBJ1-4; maybe TRBD1 (6 bases). The length of the CDR3 is 15 residues. V shed 5 bases and J shed 2 bases, with 12 bases lying between them. CDR1 is ENHRY, CDR2 SYGVKD, per germline. Here the CDR3 DNA reads TGTGCCATCAGTACTACAGGGAACACTAATGAAAAACTGTTTTTT. Encoded protein: CAISTTGNTNEKLFF.

The sample holds many counts of this clone. This chain links TRBV4-1 with TRBJ1-5; tentatively, D is TRBD1 (5 bases). Trimming stripped 1 base from V and 9 bases from J, with 13 bases between. Per germline, CDR1 MGHRA and CDR2 YSYEKL. There are 14 residues in the CDR3. The CDR3 coding sequence is TGCGCCAGCAGCCAAGGACAGTTTAGCGGGCCCCAGCATTTT. This encodes CASSQGQFSGPQHF.

The chain employs TRBV21-1 and TRBJ1-2; TRBD1 reflects the table's D call only, with no check against the DNA. TRBV21-1 is designated a pseudogene. The CDR3 is 14 residues long. CDR3: CASSKDRANYGYTF. The CDR3 nucleotides read TGTGCCAGCAGCAAAGACAGGGCTAACTATGGCTACACCTTC.

This chain connects TRBV18 to TRBJ2-2; the match to TRBD1 covers 10 bases. Germline CDR1 KGHSH, CDR2 LQKENI. V was clipped by 3 bases and J by 7 bases; unmatched bases: 5. The CDR3 has 15 residues. DNA of the CDR3: TGTGCCAGCTCACCGGGGACAGGGGCCCACGGGGAGCTGTTTTTT. Protein sequence: CASSPGTGAHGELFF.

The rearrangement links TRBV9 to TRBJ1-4; D ambiguous. The CDR3 is 15 amino acids. V shed 0 bases and J shed 0 bases, with 6 bases lying between them. The germline CDR1 and CDR2 sequences are SGDLS and YYNGEE. The CDR3: CASSVGAATNEKLFF. The CDR3 coding sequence is TGTGCCAGCAGCGTAGGGGCAGCAACTAATGAAAAACTGTTTTTT.

This chain joins TRBV5-1 and TRBJ1-1; a possible D gene is TRBD1 (6 bases). The V end was cut by 6 bases, the J end by 11 bases, with 14 bases between. The germline V gene encodes CDR1 SGHRS and CDR2 YFSETQ. The CDR3 covers 11 residues. CDR3 sequence: CASTLMGAAFF. In DNA, the CDR3 is TGCGCCAGCACCCTGATGGGGGCGGCTTTCTTT. The full variable domain, its missing parts supplied by reference TRBV5-1 and TRBJ1-1, is KAGVTQTPRYLIKTRGQQVTLSCSPISGHRSVSWYQQTPGQGLQFLFEYFSETQRNKGNFPGRFSGRQFSNSRSEMNVSTLELGDSALYLCASTLMGAAFFGQGTRLTVV.

This clone was observed a handful of times. The chain joins TRBV30 to TRBJ1-2; no clear D. The germline V gene encodes CDR1 GTSNPN and CDR2 SVGIG (reference sequence). Trimming stripped 4 bases from V and 5 bases from J, with 14 bases between. This CDR3 is 13 amino acids long. The CDR3 is CAWKFPEGYGYTF. Here the CDR3 DNA reads TGTGCCTGGAAGTTCCCCGAGGGTTATGGCTACACCTTC.

The V and J genes are TRBV2 and TRBJ1-1; 8 bases match TRBD1. This CDR3 comprises 13 residues. Germline CDR1 and CDR2: SNHLY and FYNNEI. V lost 7 bases, J lost 4 bases, and 5 bases stayed unmatched. The CDR3 nucleotides read TGTGCCAGCACCCTCGACAGGGGCACTGAAGCTTTCTTT. Its translation is CASTLDRGTEAFF.